The clone carrying this TCR beta chain was counted at least ten times. Its antigen is unknown. The CDR3 covers 14 residues. Germline V lookup: CDR1 MDHEN, CDR2 SYDVKM. Trimming took off 6 bases at V and 7 bases at J, with 16 bases between the two ends. This sample is drawn from a study of T cells in Graves' hyperthyroidism and ophthalmopathy. Findings and caveats of the study: A 13 V-J signature model discriminated ophthalmopathy versus stable hyperthyroidism.

RNA transcripts served as the template for amplifying TCR beta CDR3 regions. TCR CDR3 regions were first amplified by RT-PCR with HTBI primers. TCRdb reanalysed the multiplex PCR reads using MiXCR and keeps one entry per CDR3 protein. The sample has roughly 600,000 distinct CDR3 sequences, roughly 15% seen once. This chain joins TRBV28 and TRBJ2-1, with D perhaps matching TRBD1 (6 bases). Source material: blood. The clonotype comes from a woman between 45 and 60 years old with Graves' ophthalmopathy. In nucleotides, the CDR3 is TGTGCCAGCAGGTTACAGGGACCGGGGAATGAGCAGTTCTTC. This sequence encodes CASRLQGPGNEQFF.